Presented here are 26 T cell receptor beta chains from one specimen sequenced in a study of spatial heterogeneity in lung cancer. Time point: sample taken at primary tumor resection. Whole RNA came from tumor, nontumor lung or frozen PBMC and was sequenced without being sorted. MiXCR was run by TCRdb on the 5' RACE reads, yielding one entry per CDR3 protein. The sample has 48,000 or so distinct CDR3 sequences, over 4.5% seen once. The sequenced sample was PBMCs, obtained at surgery. Receptor source: a male donor with early-stage non-small cell lung cancer.

Ten or more counts support this clonotype. V is TRBV6-5 and J is TRBJ2-7, with TRBD1 matching 9 bases. Germline CDR1 is MNHEY and CDR2 is SVGAGI. J gave up 1 base and V 7 bases, and 11 bases lay outside the gene matches. CDR3 length: 16 residues. The CDR3 nucleotides are TGTGCCAGCACCCCGCGAGATGACAGGGGGTCCTACGAGCAGTACTTC. This codes for CASTPRDDRGSYEQYF.

This clonotype came up many times. The chain recombines TRBV6-2 or TRBV6-3 with TRBJ1-1; the D gene is possibly TRBD1 (5 bases). From germline, CDR1 is MNHEY and CDR2 SVGEGT. This CDR3 spans 16 amino acids. V was clipped by 4 bases and J by 3 bases, with 18 bases between them. CDR3 sequence (DNA): TGTGCCAGCAGTTTCGCCCAGTCAGGACACCACACTGAAGCTTTCTTT. It specifies CASSFAQSGHHTEAFF.

Regarding this clonotype: Given a much more abundant clone one base away, this may be a read error. The chain couples TRBV28 to TRBJ2-1, with D possibly TRBD1 on 5 matching bases. The CDR3 loop spans 15 amino acids. Germline V gene lookup returns CDR1 MDHEN and CDR2 SYDVKM. CDR3 nucleotides: TGTGTCAGCAGCTCTGGGGCCAGCTCCTACAATGAGCAGTTCTTC. Encoded protein: CVSSSGASSYNEQFF.

This clonotype was seen ten or more times. This sequence joins TRBV6-6 and TRBJ1-2; TRBD1 aligns across 7 bases. Germline CDR1 and CDR2: MNHNY and SVGAGI (reference sequence). The trim removed 5 bases at V and 8 bases at J, leaving 5 bases unmatched. The CDR3 sequence is 12 residues long. CDR3 loop: CASSPTGQGYTF. CDR3 nucleotide sequence: TGTGCCAGCAGTCCGACAGGGCAAGGCTACACCTTC.

This clonotype appeared many times. This sequence joins TRBV20-1 and TRBJ2-3, with 9 bases fitting TRBD2. CDR1 is DFQATT, CDR2 SNEGSKA, per germline (reference sequence). This CDR3 is 15 amino acids long. The ends lost 6 bases at V and 4 bases at J; junction bases unmatched: 11. The CDR3 region is CSALSPLAGSDTQYF. The CDR3 coding sequence is TGCAGTGCCCTTTCCCCCCTAGCGGGGTCAGATACGCAGTATTTT.

This clonotype was seen repeatedly, ten times or more. At one of its ends the junction is not consistent with the germline gene, which may arise from a read error. This CDR3 is CASSPIATGHGTNVLTF. Written as DNA, the CDR3 is TGCGCCAGCAGCCCGATAGCGACCGGGCATGGGACCAACGTCCTGACTTTC. This chain uses TRBV5-1 with TRBJ2-6; possibly TRBD2 for D (5 bases). Germline CDR1 SGHRS, CDR2 YFSETQ. The CDR3 totals 17 residues.

The chain uses TRBV6-5 and TRBJ2-7; a possible D gene is TRBD2 (6 bases). V dropped 5 bases and J dropped 3 bases, with 11 bases sitting between them. The germline CDR1 and CDR2 sequences are MNHEY and SVGAGI. This CDR3 contains 13 residues. The CDR3 region is CASSNPRGYEQYF. DNA for the CDR3: TGTGCCAGCAGTAACCCGCGGGGCTACGAGCAGTACTTC.

This clonotype showed up many times. The chain couples TRBV11-2 to TRBJ1-5; no clear D gene. The V end lost 1 base, the J end lost 6 bases, and 7 bases lay between the germline ends. The CDR3 spans 13 residues. Germline CDR1 reads SGHAT; CDR2 reads FQNNGV. The CDR3 sequence: CASSLGKGQPQHF. DNA of the CDR3: TGTGCCAGCAGCTTAGGCAAAGGTCAGCCCCAGCATTTT.

This clonotype was picked up many times. The V call is TRBV5-1, the J call TRBJ2-7; D is perhaps TRBD1 (6 bases). V was cut by 2 bases and J by 0 bases, with 15 bases left in between. This CDR3 spans 16 amino acids. Germline CDR1 reads SGHRS; CDR2 reads YFSETQ. Written as DNA, the CDR3 is TGCGCCAGCAGCTTACTCCCCAGGGGTAACTCCTACGAGCAGTACTTC. Translating gives CASSLLPRGNSYEQYF.

This clonotype was observed at least ten times. The chain uses TRBV7-9 and TRBJ1-1; D might be TRBD1 (5 bases). This CDR3 contains 12 residues. Trimming removed 5 bases at V and 9 bases at J, with 13 bases between. CDR1 is SEHNR and CDR2 is FQNEAQ in the germline V gene (reference sequence). CDR3 amino acids: CASSRGHSKAFF. The CDR3 DNA follows: TGTGCCAGCAGCAGAGGACATAGCAAAGCTTTCTTT.

This clonotype was recorded many times. V gene TRBV2 combines with J gene TRBJ2-1, with D unclear. CDR1 SNHLY and CDR2 FYNNEI come from the germline V gene. V lost 6 bases and J 9 bases, leaving 9 bases between the germline ends. The CDR3 is 11 residues long. CDR3 sequence: CASRPVGEQFF. CDR3 in DNA: TGTGCCAGCAGGCCCGTGGGTGAGCAGTTCTTC. Full variable domain (remainder filled in from reference TRBV2 and TRBJ2-1): EPEVTQTPSHQVTQMGQEVILRCVPISNHLYFYWYRQILGQKVEFLVSFYNNEISEKSEIFDDQFSVERPDGSNFTLKIRSTKLEDSAMYFCASRPVGEQFFGPGTRLTVL.

Concerning this clonotype: With a much larger clone just one base away, this may be a read error. This chain links TRBV27 with TRBJ2-1, with 11 positions matching TRBD2. CDR3 size: 15 residues. Per the germline V gene, CDR1 is MNHEY and CDR2 is SMNVEV (reference sequence). The CDR3 loop reads CASSSGLAAYNVQFF. In DNA form, the CDR3 reads TGTGCCAGCAGTTCGGGACTAGCGGCCTACAATGTGCAGTTCTTC.

This clonotype was observed at least ten times. V is TRBV2 and J is TRBJ1-4, with unresolved D. The V gene lost 3 bases and the J gene lost 8 bases, with 10 bases spanning the gap. CDR3 length: 13 residues. CDR1 and CDR2 (germline): SNHLY, FYNNEI. The CDR3, as DNA: TGTGCCAGCAGTGATCCGAGAGTCGAAAAACTGTTTTTT. Amino acids: CASSDPRVEKLFF.

This clonotype was observed at least ten times. The rearrangement uses TRBV20-1 and TRBJ2-7; 8 bases match TRBD2. Germline V gene sequence: CDR1 DFQATT, CDR2 SNEGSKA (reference sequence). V dropped 6 bases and J dropped 2; count of bases not matched to a gene: 9. The CDR3 has 14 amino acids. CDR3 in DNA: TGCAGTGCCGGCCCCGGGACTAGGGCCTACGAGCAGTACTTC. Translated, it gives CSAGPGTRAYEQYF.

This clonotype has at least ten counts. The chain couples TRBV20-1 to TRBJ2-7; the D gene is possibly TRBD1 (5 bases). The germline V gene encodes CDR1 DFQATT and CDR2 SNEGSKA (reference sequence). Between the trimmed V and J ends, which lost 0 bases and 6 bases, there was a span of 9 bases. CDR3 length equals 12 residues. This chain's CDR3 is CSARDIGVEQYF. DNA for the CDR3: TGCAGTGCTAGAGATATAGGGGTCGAGCAGTACTTC.

The table lists this clonotype with many counts. The chain uses TRBV10-2 and TRBJ1-2, with no clear D. There are 15 residues in the CDR3. Germline V CDR1 and CDR2: WSHSY, SAAADI. V dropped 0 bases and J dropped 4 bases, with 12 bases sitting between them. The CDR3 DNA follows: TGCGCCAGCAGTGAGTCGATGGCGGGTCTCTATGGCTACACCTTC. Translating gives CASSESMAGLYGYTF.

The sample holds many counts of this clonotype. The chain joins TRBV18 to TRBJ2-1; 7 nucleotides line up with TRBD2. Germline trimming cut 3 bases from V and 5 bases from J; bases unmatched to any gene: 7. Germline V lookup: CDR1 KGHSH, CDR2 LQKENI. The CDR3 has 15 amino acids. The CDR3 here is CASSPRLAEDNEQFF. In DNA form, the CDR3 reads TGTGCCAGCTCACCGAGGCTAGCGGAAGACAATGAGCAGTTCTTC.

This clonotype has ten or more counts. CDR3 sequence reads: CASRDCYEQYF. DNA of the CDR3: TGCGCCAGCAGGGATTGCTACGAGCAGTACTTC. The genes are TRBV23-1 and TRBJ2-7; D is unresolved. TRBV23-1 is an ORF, and what it does is uncertain. This CDR3 is 11 amino acids long. Trimming removed 6 bases from V and 3 bases from J, with 6 bases in between.

In its sample, this clonotype was seen many times. J is TRBJ2-7 and V is TRBV20-1, with D possibly being TRBD2 (6 bases). Germline V lookup: CDR1 DFQATT, CDR2 SNEGSKA (reference sequence). The CDR3 sequence is 13 residues long. V gave up 3 bases and J gave up 5 bases, with 14 bases separating them. DNA for the CDR3: TGCAGTGCTAGTTCAGGGTCGGGAGACGAGCAGTACTTC. Its translation is CSASSGSGDEQYF.

The sample holds a few counts of this clonotype. The chain uses TRBV20-1 and TRBJ2-7; 7 nucleotides agree with TRBD2. In germline, CDR1 is DFQATT, CDR2 SNEGSKA (reference sequence). The CDR3 totals 14 residues. J gave up 3 bases and V 3 bases, and 8 bases lay outside the gene matches. In DNA form, the CDR3 reads TGCAGTGCTAGCCTGGGAGGGATGCTCTACGAGCAGTACTTC. Amino acids: CSASLGGMLYEQYF.

This clonotype was counted ten times or more. V usage is TRBV6-5 and J usage is TRBJ2-3; D possibly corresponds to TRBD1 (5 bases). Germline V gene sequence: CDR1 MNHEY, CDR2 SVGAGI. The CDR3 runs 14 residues. V was cut by 0 bases and J by 5 bases, with 9 bases left in between. The CDR3 reads CASSYSPRGDTQYF. In DNA form, the CDR3 reads TGTGCCAGCAGTTACTCTCCTAGGGGAGATACGCAGTATTTT.

This clonotype was seen ten or more times. The chain employs TRBV7-9 and TRBJ2-7; 11 bases align to TRBD2. Trimming cost V 5 bases and J 4 bases; bases outside gene matches: 10. This CDR3 has 16 amino acids. CDR1 is SEHNR, CDR2 FQNEAQ, per germline (reference sequence). CDR3 sequence (DNA): TGTGCCAGCAGCCGTTTAGCGGGAGGGCCTCTATACGAGCAGTACTTC. Translation: CASSRLAGGPLYEQYF. Drawing the rest from reference TRBV7-9 and TRBJ2-7, the complete variable domain is DTGVSQNPRHKITKRGQNVTFRCDPISEHNRLYWYRQTLGQGPEFLTYFQNEAQLEKSRLLSDRFSAERPKGSFSTLEIQRTEQGDSAMYLCASSRLAGGPLYEQYFGPGTRLTVT.

Many counts were recorded for this clonotype. The J gene is TRBJ2-7, the V gene TRBV7-9; 10 bases map to TRBD2. CDR1 is SEHNR and CDR2 is FQNEAQ in the germline V gene (reference sequence). The junction had 6 bases not matched to a gene; V was cut back by 0 bases and J by 4 bases. CDR3 length equals 16 residues. CDR3 nucleotide sequence: TGTGCCAGCAGCTTAGCAGCGGGAGGGCTGGAGTACGAGCAGTACTTC. It codes for CASSLAAGGLEYEQYF.

The J gene is TRBJ2-1, the V gene TRBV6-5, with D perhaps being TRBD1 or TRBD2 (5 bases each). The CDR3 loop spans 15 amino acids. The V gene's germline CDR1 is MNHEY and CDR2 SVGAGI. Trimming took off 5 bases at V and 2 bases at J, with 13 bases between the two ends. DNA of the CDR3: TGTGCCAGCAGTCCCGGGACCTTGACCTACAATGAGCAGTTCTTC. It specifies CASSPGTLTYNEQFF.

Only one count was recorded for this clonotype. The V gene is TRBV7-9, the J gene TRBJ2-2, with TRBD1 matching 7 bases. The CDR3 sequence is 13 residues long. Germline V gene data show CDR1 as SEHNR and CDR2 as FQNEAQ (reference sequence). The V gene end was trimmed by 11 bases and the J gene end by 7 bases; junction bases not matched to a gene: 10. CDR3: CAARPNRGGELFF. Here the CDR3 DNA reads TGTGCCGCCAGACCGAACAGGGGCGGGGAGCTGTTTTTT. The full variable domain, with the rest looked up from reference TRBV7-9 and TRBJ2-2, is DTGVSQNPRHKITKRGQNVTFRCDPISEHNRLYWYRQTLGQGPEFLTYFQNEAQLEKSRLLSDRFSAERPKGSFSTLEIQRTEQGDSAMYLCAARPNRGGELFFGEGSRLTVL.

As concerns this clonotype: The junction differs from germline at one of its ends, possibly a read error. This chain links TRBV6-5 with TRBJ2-3, with 7 bases fitting TRBD2. The germline V gene has CDR1 MNHEY and CDR2 SVGAGI. CDR3 size: 15 residues. CDR3: CATSRGLADTDTQYF. The CDR3 nucleotides read TGTGCCACCAGTAGGGGCCTAGCGGACACAGATACGCAGTATTTT.